One TCR beta chain is described in this entry. Its antigen remains unidentified. The sample comes from a study of PD-1 blockade in classical Hodgkin lymphoma. Each patient experienced a relapse that followed autologous stem cell transplantation, and brentuximab vedotin exposure varied. J was trimmed by 4 bases and V by 3 bases; bases with no gene match: 15. This CDR3 contains 20 residues. CDR1 SGHRS and CDR2 YFSETQ come from the germline V gene. Study results and caveats: What drove the repertoire differences, possibly disease activity or prior therapy, has not been defined. Any patient who commenced nivolumab under 1 year after ASCT was excluded.

Data came from immunoSEQ multiplex PCR; TCRdb stores just in-frame clones and leaves some out. This sample yields 80,000 to 100,000 clones, of which roughly 79% are seen a single time; 16% belongs to the top ten. V usage is TRBV5-1 and J usage is TRBJ2-2, with 13 bases that match TRBD2. The TCR originated in a human donor with classical Hodgkin lymphoma. This specimen was peripheral blood mononuclear cells (PBMCs), taken before the second cycle of nivolumab. CDR3 in amino acids: CASSSSVSGLAGRSTGELFF. CDR3 nucleotides: TGCGCCAGCAGCTCAAGTGTGTCGGGACTAGCGGGACGGTCCACCGGGGAGCTGTTTTTT. The variable domain in full, with the rest retrieved from reference TRBV5-1 and TRBJ2-2, is KAGVTQTPRYLIKTRGQQVTLSCSPISGHRSVSWYQQTPGQGLQFLFEYFSETQRNKGNFPGRFSGRQFSNSRSEMNVSTLELGDSALYLCASSSSVSGLAGRSTGELFFGEGSRLTVL.